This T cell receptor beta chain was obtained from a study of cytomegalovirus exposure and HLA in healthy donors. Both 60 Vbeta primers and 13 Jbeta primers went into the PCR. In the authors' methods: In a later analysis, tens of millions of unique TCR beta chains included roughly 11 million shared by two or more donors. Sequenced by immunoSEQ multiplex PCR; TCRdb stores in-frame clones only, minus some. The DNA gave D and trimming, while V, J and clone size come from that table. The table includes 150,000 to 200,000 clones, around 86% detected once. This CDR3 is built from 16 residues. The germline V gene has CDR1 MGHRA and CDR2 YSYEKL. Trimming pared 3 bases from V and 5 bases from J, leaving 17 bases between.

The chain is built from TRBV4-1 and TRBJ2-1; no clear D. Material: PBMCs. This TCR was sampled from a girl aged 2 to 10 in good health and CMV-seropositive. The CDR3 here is CASSQGYGRRNNEQFF. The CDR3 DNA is TGCGCCAGCAGCCAGGGTTACGGTCGGCGGAACAATGAGCAGTTCTTC.